This is a list of T cell receptor beta chains from one sample in a study of cytomegalovirus exposure and HLA in healthy donors. Generated by immunoSEQ multiplex PCR, the TCRdb table keeps only in-frame clones and is missing some. The sample has under 200,000 clones, roughly 73% seen once. Specimen: PBMCs. The receptors derive from a woman aged 30 to 39 in good health and CMV-seronegative. The CDR3 runs from the conserved cysteine through the conserved F or W. A D gene is named only where the DNA matches it firmly. Size values are once, few and many counts, or a class for expanded clones, and some rows have none.

D	size	V	J	CDR3	DNA
NA	once	TRBV9	TRBJ2-3	CASSPLVGADTQYF	TGTGCCAGCAGCCCCCTTGTGGGGGCGGATACGCAGTATTTT
TRBD1	NA	TRBV5-4	TRBJ2-7	CASRPGQGSPYEQYF	TGTGCCAGCAGACCTGGACAGGGGAGTCCCTACGAGCAGTACTTC
NA	few	TRBV6-6	TRBJ2-7	CASRPGHSYEQYF	TGTGCCAGCAGGCCGGGACACTCCTACGAGCAGTACTTC
TRBD1	once	TRBV6-5	TRBJ1-4	CASADRVAGNEKLFF	TGTGCCAGTGCTGACAGGGTCGCTGGAAATGAAAAACTGTTTTTT
TRBD1	NA	TRBV19	TRBJ2-7	CASSLRDRHPYEQYF	TGTGCCAGTAGCCTCCGGGACAGGCATCCCTACGAGCAGTACTTC
TRBD1	NA	TRBV5-1	TRBJ1-2	CASSLSPGTGVYGYTF	TGCGCCAGCAGCTTGTCCCCCGGGACAGGGGTTTATGGCTACACCTTC
TRBD1	NA	TRBV13	TRBJ1-1	CASILTQGAGTEAFF	TGTGCCAGCATCTTAACACAGGGGGCTGGAACTGAAGCTTTCTTT
NA	once	TRBV7-8	TRBJ1-1	CASSPRQVMNTEAFF	TGTGCCAGCAGCCCTCGACAGGTAATGAACACTGAAGCTTTCTTT
NA	once	TRBV7-9	TRBJ2-7	CASSPPGFIEQYF	TGTGCCAGCAGCCCACCAGGGTTTATCGAGCAGTACTTC
NA	NA	TRBV27	TRBJ2-7	CASSPRVSVSYEQYF	TGTGCCAGCAGTCCACGGGTTAGCGTGTCCTACGAGCAGTACTTC